Each of the 18 T cell receptor beta chains below was sequenced from the same sample in a study of cytomegalovirus exposure and HLA in healthy donors. The PCR made use of 60 Vbeta and 13 Jbeta primers. Libraries were prepared by immunoSEQ multiplex PCR; TCRdb keeps only in-frame clonotypes and omits some of them. Here the sample spans over 95,000 clones, around 73% being singletons. The sample taken for sequencing was PBMCs. Every receptor here comes from a man aged 35-49 years in good health and CMV-seronegative.

This clone was recorded only once. The rearrangement joins TRBV7-2 to TRBJ2-4, with TRBD2 matching over 7 bases. CDR3 size: 13 residues. CDR1 is SGHTA, CDR2 FQGNSA, per germline. V shed 1 base and J 10 bases; nucleotides not matched to a gene: 4. The CDR3 sequence is CASSLGLAVIQYF. The CDR3, as DNA: TGTGCCAGCAGCTTAGGACTAGCCGTTATTCAGTACTTC.

The V and J genes are TRBV5-6 and TRBJ2-1; a weak D match, TRBD2 (5 bases). The CDR3 extends over 11 amino acids. Trimming left V 4 bases short and J 10 bases short, with 9 bases between. Germline CDR1 reads SGHDT; CDR2 reads YYEEEE. The CDR3 sequence: CASSISGEQFF. DNA for the CDR3: TGTGCCAGCAGCATATCGGGAGAGCAGTTCTTC.

The chain uses TRBV11-2 and TRBJ1-3; the D gene is possibly TRBD1 (5 bases). The CDR3 totals 15 residues. V lost 7 bases and J 2 bases, leaving 15 bases between the germline ends. The germline V gene encodes CDR1 SGHAT and CDR2 FQNNGV. DNA of the CDR3: TGTGCCAGCACCCGGGAGCCACAGGCTGGAAACACCATATATTTT. This encodes CASTREPQAGNTIYF.

The rearrangement joins TRBV5-1 to TRBJ1-1, with 7 bases that match TRBD1. Germline V CDR1 and CDR2: SGHRS, YFSETQ. This CDR3 has 15 amino acids. J was trimmed by 1 base and V by 3 bases; bases with no gene match: 6. The chain's CDR3 is CASSSKGQSNTEAFF. For the CDR3, the DNA is TGCGCCAGCAGCTCGAAGGGACAGTCGAACACTGAAGCTTTCTTT.

The chain recombines TRBV20-1 with TRBJ2-1; 7 bases are shared with TRBD2. This CDR3 spans 11 amino acids. With 4 bases clipped from V and 9 bases from J, the junction kept 3 bases outside the gene matches. Germline loops: CDR1 DFQATT, CDR2 SNEGSKA (reference sequence). CDR3 coding DNA: TGCAGTGCTACTAGCGGTTTTGAGCAGTTCTTC. The encoded protein is CSATSGFEQFF.

The chain carries TRBV5-1 and TRBJ1-1, with 9 bases aligning to TRBD1. Trimming at V came to 5 bases and at J to 5 bases, leaving 4 bases not matched to a gene. CDR3 size: 13 residues. From germline, CDR1 is SGHRS and CDR2 YFSETQ. DNA of the CDR3: TGCGCCAGCAGACCGACAGGGGGGACTGAAGCTTTCTTT. The encoded protein is CASRPTGGTEAFF.

V gene TRBV7-8 combines with J gene TRBJ1-1; 9 nucleotides match TRBD1. V was clipped by 4 bases and J by 0 bases; unmatched bases: 6. Germline assignment: CDR1 SGHVS and CDR2 FQNEAQ. The CDR3 has 16 residues. The CDR3 sequence is CASSSGTGFMNTEAFF. The CDR3 nucleotides read TGTGCCAGCAGCTCGGGGACAGGGTTTATGAACACTGAAGCTTTCTTT.

The chain uses TRBV7-2 and TRBJ2-1; no reliable D call. The V end was cut by 1 base, the J end by 2 bases, with 3 bases between. Per the germline V gene, CDR1 is SGHTA and CDR2 is FQGNSA. The CDR3 sequence is 13 residues long. CDR3 residues: CASSLGPYNEQFF. The DNA for the CDR3 is TGTGCCAGCAGCTTAGGGCCCTACAATGAGCAGTTCTTC.

This clone appeared a few times. The chain joins TRBV30 to TRBJ2-1; 8 bases are shared with TRBD2. The V segment lost 5 bases and the J segment 4 bases; nucleotides outside the gene matches: 4. The CDR3 consists of 13 residues. CDR1 and CDR2 from the germline V gene are GTSNPN and SVGIG (reference sequence). The CDR3 DNA follows: TGTGCCTGGGGTAGCGGGAAGTACAATGAGCAGTTCTTC. This gives the protein CAWGSGKYNEQFF. The whole variable domain, filled in from reference TRBV30 and TRBJ2-1, reads SQTIHQWPATLVQPVGSPLSLECTVEGTSNPNLYWYRQAAGRGLQLLFYSVGIGQISSEVPQNLSASRPQDRQFILSSKKLLLSDSGFYLCAWGSGKYNEQFFGPGTRLTVL.

This clone was counted once. The V gene is TRBV5-6, the J gene TRBJ2-1; 9 bases match TRBD1. This CDR3 is built from 14 residues. Losses at the gene ends were 4 bases for V and 5 bases for J; bases not matched to a gene: 4. CDR1 SGHDT and CDR2 YYEEEE come from the germline V gene. As DNA, the CDR3 is TGTGCCAGCAGCAGGACAGGGGCGAACAATGAGCAGTTCTTC. It is translated as CASSRTGANNEQFF. The full variable domain, rest sourced from reference TRBV5-6 and TRBJ2-1, is DAGVTQSPTHLIKTRGQQVTLRCSPKSGHDTVSWYQQALGQGPQFIFQYYEEEERQRGNFPDRFSGHQFPNYSSELNVNALLLGDSALYLCASSRTGANNEQFFGPGTRLTVL.

The J gene is TRBJ1-1, the V gene TRBV5-4, with TRBD1 identical over 7 bases. The CDR3 sequence is 13 residues long. After removal of 5 bases from V and 8 bases from J, the junction contained 9 bases not matched to a gene. CDR1 is SGHNT and CDR2 is YYREEE in the germline V gene (reference sequence). CDR3 coding DNA: TGTGCCAGCAGACCCCCCGGGACAGCCGAAGCTTTCTTT. Amino acids: CASRPPGTAEAFF.

This sequence joins TRBV19 and TRBJ2-3; TRBD1 is a possible D gene (6 bases). The germline V gene encodes CDR1 LNHDA and CDR2 SQIVND (reference sequence). V was trimmed by 6 bases and J by 0 bases, leaving 16 bases between them. This CDR3 spans 16 amino acids. The CDR3 region is CASSTSMGASTDTQYF. CDR3 in DNA: TGTGCCAGTAGCACTTCGATGGGGGCTAGCACAGATACGCAGTATTTT.

The chain uses TRBV29-1 and TRBJ1-1, with no clear D. The CDR3 extends over 10 amino acids. Trimming left V 8 bases short and J 4 bases short, with 8 bases between. Germline CDR1 reads SQVTM; CDR2 reads ANQGSEA. CDR3 amino acids: CSPGGTEAFF. The CDR3 bases are TGCAGCCCAGGTGGCACTGAAGCTTTCTTT. The variable domain in full, with the rest retrieved from reference TRBV29-1 and TRBJ1-1, is SAVISQKPSRDICQRGTSLTIQCQVDSQVTMMFWYRQQPGQSLTLIATANQGSEATYESGFVIDKFPISRPNLTFSTLTVSNMSPEDSSIYLCSPGGTEAFFGQGTRLTVV.

The CDR3 DNA follows: TGTGCCAGCAGTGCGTTTGGCAGCGTAGAGGAAGCTTTCTTT. Its translation: CASSAFGSVEEAFF. This chain uses TRBV6-1 with TRBJ1-1; D unresolved. CDR3 size: 14 residues. Deletions cut 4 bases from V and 8 bases from J, with 17 bases between. Germline-derived CDR1 and CDR2 are MNHNS and SASEGT.

The chain recombines TRBV5-1 with TRBJ2-1, with 7 bases lining up with TRBD2. The germline V gene encodes CDR1 SGHRS and CDR2 YFSETQ. V lost 2 bases to trimming and J lost 0 bases; unmatched junction nucleotides: 11. The CDR3 length is 18 residues. The CDR3, as DNA: TGCGCCAGCAGCTTACCGAGCAGCTTAGCGGGCTCCTACAATGAGCAGTTCTTC. The encoded protein is CASSLPSSLAGSYNEQFF.

CDR3 coding DNA: TGTGCCAGCAGAGCGTCCCGCAGTTCGACAGATACGCAGTATTTT. This codes for CASRASRSSTDTQYF. The chain couples TRBV6-5 to TRBJ2-3; no clear D gene. This CDR3 has 15 residues. Germline CDR1 MNHEY, CDR2 SVGAGI. Deletions cut 6 bases from V and 3 bases from J, with 16 bases between.

The count of this clone is one. The chain joins TRBV6-5 to TRBJ1-2; maybe TRBD1 (5 bases). This CDR3 is 14 amino acids long. Deletions cut 5 bases from V and 2 bases from J, with 12 bases between. Germline V CDR1 and CDR2: MNHEY, SVGAGI. The CDR3 is CASSGGTANYGYTF. The CDR3, as DNA: TGTGCCAGCAGTGGGGGGACGGCAAACTATGGCTACACCTTC.

In DNA form, the CDR3 reads TGTGCCAGCAGCCCCAGCTCCTACAATGAGCAGTTCTTC. Translating gives CASSPSSYNEQFF. The rearrangement links TRBV7-3 to TRBJ2-1; D not resolved. Deletions cut 5 bases from V and 0 bases from J, with 5 bases between. Germline CDR1 reads SGHTA; CDR2 reads FQGTGA. This CDR3 is built from 13 residues. Full variable domain (missing parts from reference TRBV7-3 and TRBJ2-1): GAGVSQTPSNKVTEKGKYVELRCDPISGHTALYWYRQSLGQGPEFLIYFQGTGAADDSGLPNDRFFAVRPEGSVSTLKIQRTERGDSAVYLCASSPSSYNEQFFGPGTRLTVL.